This is a list of T cell receptor beta chains from one sample in a study of blood T cell repertoires in COVID-19. The data were produced by immunoSEQ multiplex PCR, yet TCRdb's version contains in-frame clones alone and is incomplete. There are some 81,000 clones in the sample; 90% to 95% occur only once, and almost 4.5% lies in the top ten. The sample comprised peripheral blood. Receptors originate from a human donor with active COVID-19. The donor label of this sample is uncertain. Each CDR3 is given with its conserved first and last residue. The order of the fields is D gene, clone size, V gene, CDR3 length, J gene, CDR3 protein, CDR3 DNA. A D gene is named only where the DNA matches it firmly. Some rows have no size entry. The others give once, few or many, or a class for an expanded clone.

D gene: TRBD2; clone size: NA; V gene: TRBV27; CDR3 length: 18; J gene: TRBJ2-3; CDR3 protein: CASRPLVIAGVYTDTQYF; CDR3 DNA: TGTGCCAGCAGACCTCTCGTAATAGCGGGGGTGTACACAGATACGCAGTATTTT
D gene: NA; clone size: NA; V gene: TRBV11-2; CDR3 length: 13; J gene: TRBJ2-7; CDR3 protein: CASSFARSYEQYF; CDR3 DNA: TGTGCCAGCAGCTTCGCCAGATCGTACGAGCAGTACTTC
D gene: TRBD2; clone size: NA; V gene: TRBV2; CDR3 length: 15; J gene: TRBJ2-4; CDR3 protein: CASIINGGAKNIQYF; CDR3 DNA: TGTGCCAGCATTATAAACGGGGGGGCCAAAAACATTCAGTACTTC
D gene: NA; clone size: NA; V gene: TRBV6-5; CDR3 length: 13; J gene: TRBJ2-7; CDR3 protein: CASSTQGTYEQYF; CDR3 DNA: TGTGCCAGCAGTACGCAGGGGACCTACGAGCAGTACTTC
D gene: NA; clone size: NA; V gene: TRBV29-1; CDR3 length: 12; J gene: TRBJ2-7; CDR3 protein: CSALSDSYEQYF; CDR3 DNA: TGCAGCGCGTTATCAGACTCCTACGAGCAGTACTTC
D gene: TRBD1; clone size: NA; V gene: TRBV29-1; CDR3 length: 13; J gene: TRBJ2-1; CDR3 protein: CSYSGQGYNEQFF; CDR3 DNA: TGCAGTTACTCCGGACAGGGGTACAATGAGCAGTTCTTC
D gene: NA; clone size: NA; V gene: TRBV5-4; CDR3 length: 16; J gene: TRBJ2-7; CDR3 protein: CASSHGFQGGAYEQYF; CDR3 DNA: TGTGCCAGCAGCCACGGATTTCAGGGTGGGGCCTACGAGCAGTACTTC
D gene: TRBD1; clone size: NA; V gene: TRBV3-1/TRBV3-2; CDR3 length: 16; J gene: TRBJ1-1; CDR3 protein: CASSPAGGRNNAEAFF; CDR3 DNA: TGTGCCAGCAGCCCTGCAGGGGGTAGGAACAACGCTGAAGCTTTCTTT
D gene: NA; clone size: NA; V gene: TRBV19; CDR3 length: 15; J gene: TRBJ2-7; CDR3 protein: CASSISLATTYEQYF; CDR3 DNA: TGTGCCAGTAGTATAAGTCTAGCGACTACCTACGAGCAGTACTTC
D gene: NA; clone size: NA; V gene: TRBV3-1/TRBV3-2; CDR3 length: 13; J gene: TRBJ1-5; CDR3 protein: CASSQNRAQPQHF; CDR3 DNA: TGTGCCAGCAGCCAAAACAGGGCTCAGCCCCAGCATTTT
D gene: NA; clone size: NA; V gene: TRBV5-6; CDR3 length: 13; J gene: TRBJ2-7; CDR3 protein: CASSFGRGIEQYF; CDR3 DNA: TGTGCCAGCAGCTTTGGTAGGGGAATAGAGCAGTACTTC
D gene: NA; clone size: once; V gene: TRBV5-1; CDR3 length: 14; J gene: TRBJ2-1; CDR3 protein: CASSLAQGLGEQFF; CDR3 DNA: TGCGCCAGCAGCTTGGCGCAGGGACTCGGTGAGCAGTTCTTC
D gene: TRBD1; clone size: NA; V gene: TRBV7-9; CDR3 length: 16; J gene: TRBJ1-1; CDR3 protein: CASSFGGRDRGTEAFF; CDR3 DNA: TGTGCCAGCAGCTTTGGGGGCCGGGACAGGGGTACTGAAGCTTTCTTT
D gene: NA; clone size: NA; V gene: TRBV28; CDR3 length: 15; J gene: TRBJ1-3; CDR3 protein: CASRPPGGSGNTIYF; CDR3 DNA: TGTGCCAGCAGGCCACCCGGAGGCTCTGGAAACACCATATATTTT
D gene: NA; clone size: NA; V gene: TRBV10-2; CDR3 length: 14; J gene: TRBJ2-7; CDR3 protein: CASSVRRDSYEQYF; CDR3 DNA: TGCGCCAGCAGTGTTCGTCGGGACTCCTACGAGCAGTACTTC
D gene: NA; clone size: NA; V gene: TRBV5-4; CDR3 length: 15; J gene: TRBJ1-4; CDR3 protein: CASSRTAGENEKLFF; CDR3 DNA: TGTGCCAGCAGCCGGACGGCGGGGGAGAATGAAAAACTGTTTTTT
D gene: TRBD2; clone size: once; V gene: TRBV19; CDR3 length: 16; J gene: TRBJ2-7; CDR3 protein: CASTSGGLAVVGEQYF; CDR3 DNA: TGTGCCAGTACCTCGGGAGGGCTCGCGGTAGTGGGTGAGCAGTACTTC
D gene: NA; clone size: once; V gene: TRBV5-4; CDR3 length: 13; J gene: TRBJ1-6; CDR3 protein: CASSSGQNSPLHF; CDR3 DNA: TGTGCCAGCAGCTCTGGACAAAATTCACCCCTCCACTTT
D gene: NA; clone size: NA; V gene: TRBV6-6; CDR3 length: 15; J gene: TRBJ1-2; CDR3 protein: CASSYRGSATQGYTF; CDR3 DNA: TGTGCCAGCAGTTATAGGGGGTCAGCCACCCAGGGCTACACCTTC
D gene: NA; clone size: NA; V gene: TRBV6-6; CDR3 length: 14; J gene: TRBJ2-7; CDR3 protein: CASTPLGRSYEQYF; CDR3 DNA: TGTGCCAGCACCCCCCTGGGGAGGTCCTACGAGCAGTACTTC
D gene: TRBD2; clone size: NA; V gene: TRBV5-6; CDR3 length: 18; J gene: TRBJ2-7; CDR3 protein: CASSFPSGDLNLIYEQYF; CDR3 DNA: TGTGCCAGCAGCTTTCCTAGCGGGGACCTCAATCTAATCTACGAGCAGTACTTC
D gene: TRBD2; clone size: once; V gene: TRBV6-2/TRBV6-3; CDR3 length: 21; J gene: TRBJ2-1; CDR3 protein: CASSYSVGAAASGRSGDEQFF; CDR3 DNA: TGTGCCAGCAGTTACTCGGTGGGGGCCGCGGCTAGCGGGAGGTCCGGGGATGAGCAGTTCTTC
D gene: NA; clone size: NA; V gene: TRBV19; CDR3 length: 13; J gene: TRBJ1-5; CDR3 protein: CASSIRESQPQHF; CDR3 DNA: TGTGCCAGTAGTATCAGGGAAAGTCAGCCCCAGCATTTT
D gene: TRBD2; clone size: once; V gene: TRBV27; CDR3 length: 15; J gene: TRBJ2-7; CDR3 protein: CASAGRMGQNYEQYF; CDR3 DNA: TGTGCCAGCGCCGGGAGGATGGGGCAGAACTACGAGCAGTACTTC
D gene: NA; clone size: once; V gene: TRBV15; CDR3 length: 13; J gene: TRBJ1-1; CDR3 protein: CATSVYRGAEAFF; CDR3 DNA: TGTGCCACCAGCGTCTATCGGGGAGCTGAAGCTTTCTTT
D gene: NA; clone size: NA; V gene: TRBV19; CDR3 length: 12; J gene: TRBJ1-3; CDR3 protein: CASTPAGNTIYF; CDR3 DNA: TGTGCCAGTACCCCCGCTGGAAACACCATATATTTT
D gene: TRBD2; clone size: NA; V gene: TRBV9; CDR3 length: 19; J gene: TRBJ2-1; CDR3 protein: CASSVAETGLAGGPNEQFF; CDR3 DNA: TGTGCCAGCAGCGTAGCAGAGACGGGACTAGCGGGAGGGCCCAATGAGCAGTTCTTC
D gene: NA; clone size: NA; V gene: TRBV27; CDR3 length: 14; J gene: TRBJ1-1; CDR3 protein: CASGTRGFYTEAFF; CDR3 DNA: TGTGCCAGCGGCACCAGGGGATTTTACACTGAAGCTTTCTTT
D gene: TRBD1; clone size: NA; V gene: TRBV5-1; CDR3 length: 15; J gene: TRBJ1-4; CDR3 protein: CASSLVMGQGQKLFF; CDR3 DNA: TGCGCCAGCAGCTTGGTCATGGGACAGGGACAAAAACTGTTTTTT
D gene: NA; clone size: NA; V gene: TRBV7-9; CDR3 length: 16; J gene: TRBJ2-3; CDR3 protein: CASTGGPGGPADTQYF; CDR3 DNA: TGTGCCAGCACAGGGGGACCGGGGGGGCCAGCAGATACGCAGTATTTT
D gene: TRBD2; clone size: NA; V gene: TRBV4-3; CDR3 length: 15; J gene: TRBJ2-7; CDR3 protein: CASSQDGTSGYEQYF; CDR3 DNA: TGCGCCAGCAGCCAAGACGGGACTAGCGGGTACGAGCAGTACTTC
D gene: TRBD2; clone size: NA; V gene: TRBV5-1; CDR3 length: 16; J gene: TRBJ2-7; CDR3 protein: CASTQTSGGQPYEQYF; CDR3 DNA: TGCGCCAGCACCCAGACTAGCGGGGGGCAACCGTACGAGCAGTACTTC
D gene: TRBD1; clone size: NA; V gene: TRBV19; CDR3 length: 14; J gene: TRBJ2-7; CDR3 protein: CASSIPGTVYEQYF; CDR3 DNA: TGTGCCAGTAGTATTCCCGGGACAGTCTACGAGCAGTACTTC
D gene: TRBD2; clone size: NA; V gene: TRBV5-6; CDR3 length: 16; J gene: TRBJ2-3; CDR3 protein: CASSFRTSGPLDTQYF; CDR3 DNA: TGTGCCAGCAGCTTTAGAACTAGCGGGCCCCTAGATACGCAGTATTTT
D gene: NA; clone size: NA; V gene: TRBV11-2; CDR3 length: 13; J gene: TRBJ2-5; CDR3 protein: CASSLPGQETQYF; CDR3 DNA: TGTGCCAGCAGCTTACCAGGTCAAGAGACCCAGTACTTC
D gene: NA; clone size: NA; V gene: TRBV28; CDR3 length: 16; J gene: TRBJ1-1; CDR3 protein: CASSLRTQGFYTEAFF; CDR3 DNA: TGTGCCAGCAGTTTACGAACGCAGGGCTTTTATACTGAAGCTTTCTTT
D gene: NA; clone size: NA; V gene: TRBV9; CDR3 length: 15; J gene: TRBJ2-7; CDR3 protein: CASSAGLSLSYEQYF; CDR3 DNA: TGTGCCAGCAGTGCCGGACTGAGCCTGTCCTACGAGCAGTACTTC
D gene: NA; clone size: NA; V gene: TRBV4-2; CDR3 length: 13; J gene: TRBJ1-2; CDR3 protein: CASSQDRQAGYTF; CDR3 DNA: TGTGCCAGCAGCCAAGATAGGCAGGCCGGCTACACCTTC
D gene: TRBD2; clone size: NA; V gene: TRBV7-2; CDR3 length: 17; J gene: TRBJ2-3; CDR3 protein: CASSLGTHGRVTDTQYF; CDR3 DNA: TGTGCCAGCAGCTTAGGCACCCACGGGAGGGTCACAGATACGCAGTATTTT
D gene: TRBD1; clone size: few; V gene: TRBV14; CDR3 length: 13; J gene: TRBJ2-7; CDR3 protein: CASSTGQGYEQYF; CDR3 DNA: TGTGCCAGCAGCACAGGACAGGGGTATGAGCAGTACTTC
D gene: NA; clone size: NA; V gene: TRBV27; CDR3 length: 13; J gene: TRBJ2-1; CDR3 protein: CASSIDTYNEQFF; CDR3 DNA: TGTGCCAGCAGTATAGACACCTACAATGAGCAGTTCTTC
D gene: TRBD2; clone size: few; V gene: TRBV27; CDR3 length: 14; J gene: TRBJ2-1; CDR3 protein: CASGGDGTYNEQFF; CDR3 DNA: TGTGCCAGCGGGGGGGACGGGACCTACAATGAGCAGTTCTTC
D gene: TRBD1; clone size: NA; V gene: TRBV5-1; CDR3 length: 14; J gene: TRBJ2-7; CDR3 protein: CASSFPGTGDEQYF; CDR3 DNA: TGCGCCAGCAGCTTCCCCGGGACAGGGGACGAGCAGTACTTC
D gene: NA; clone size: NA; V gene: TRBV6-2/TRBV6-3; CDR3 length: 12; J gene: TRBJ2-3; CDR3 protein: CASSYAGDTQYF; CDR3 DNA: TGTGCCAGCAGTTACGCAGGAGATACGCAGTATTTT
D gene: NA; clone size: NA; V gene: TRBV19; CDR3 length: 16; J gene: TRBJ2-2; CDR3 protein: CASSTPVLQNTGELFF; CDR3 DNA: TGTGCCAGTAGTACCCCGGTTCTGCAAAACACCGGGGAGCTGTTTTTT
D gene: TRBD1; clone size: few; V gene: TRBV5-4; CDR3 length: 14; J gene: TRBJ1-2; CDR3 protein: CASTRGDRGYGYTF; CDR3 DNA: TGTGCCAGCACCCGAGGGGACAGGGGCTATGGCTACACCTTC
D gene: NA; clone size: NA; V gene: TRBV6-6; CDR3 length: 15; J gene: TRBJ1-5; CDR3 protein: CASSLDNYSNQPQHF; CDR3 DNA: TGTGCCAGCAGTTTAGACAATTATAGCAATCAGCCCCAGCATTTT
D gene: TRBD1; clone size: NA; V gene: TRBV18; CDR3 length: 15; J gene: TRBJ2-2; CDR3 protein: CASSQDRSNTGELFF; CDR3 DNA: TGTGCCAGCTCACAGGACAGGTCGAACACCGGGGAGCTGTTTTTT
D gene: NA; clone size: NA; V gene: TRBV10-2; CDR3 length: 16; J gene: TRBJ2-3; CDR3 protein: CASRGPAWTSTDTQYF; CDR3 DNA: TGCGCCAGCAGGGGTCCTGCCTGGACTAGCACAGATACGCAGTATTTT
D gene: TRBD1; clone size: once; V gene: TRBV10-3; CDR3 length: 18; J gene: TRBJ1-4; CDR3 protein: CAIRMVGGPPRTNEKLFF; CDR3 DNA: TGTGCCATCAGAATGGTAGGGGGCCCCCCTAGGACTAATGAAAAACTGTTTTTT
D gene: TRBD1; clone size: NA; V gene: TRBV10-3; CDR3 length: 19; J gene: TRBJ2-7; CDR3 protein: CAISYRDRGFGARYYEQYF; CDR3 DNA: TGTGCCATCAGCTACCGGGACAGGGGTTTTGGAGCGAGGTACTACGAGCAGTACTTC
D gene: NA; clone size: NA; V gene: TRBV5-1; CDR3 length: 16; J gene: TRBJ2-5; CDR3 protein: CASSLGFPGGRETQYF; CDR3 DNA: TGCGCCAGCAGCTTGGGGTTCCCTGGGGGCCGGGAGACCCAGTACTTC